The clone carrying this T cell receptor beta chain was found many times. These data come from a study of early T cells in non-severe SARS-CoV-2 infection. The CDR3 sequence is 14 residues long. The germline V gene has CDR1 LGHDT and CDR2 YNNKEL (reference sequence). Trimming removed 1 base from V and 3 bases from J, with 10 bases in between. TCRdb reprocessed the 5' RACE reads via MiXCR and lists one record per CDR3 protein. The sample records 70,000 to 85,000 distinct CDR3 sequences, over 4% being singletons. Here the sequenced sample was whole blood, taken at baseline. This clonotype was obtained from an adult who was a healthcare worker with PCR-confirmed SARS-CoV-2 infection or an uninfected control (not recorded which). The chain is built from TRBV3-1 and TRBJ2-7; D is unresolved. The CDR3 loop reads CASSQGPVLYEQYF. CDR3 nucleotide sequence: TGTGCCAGCAGCCAAGGCCCGGTCCTCTACGAGCAGTACTTC.